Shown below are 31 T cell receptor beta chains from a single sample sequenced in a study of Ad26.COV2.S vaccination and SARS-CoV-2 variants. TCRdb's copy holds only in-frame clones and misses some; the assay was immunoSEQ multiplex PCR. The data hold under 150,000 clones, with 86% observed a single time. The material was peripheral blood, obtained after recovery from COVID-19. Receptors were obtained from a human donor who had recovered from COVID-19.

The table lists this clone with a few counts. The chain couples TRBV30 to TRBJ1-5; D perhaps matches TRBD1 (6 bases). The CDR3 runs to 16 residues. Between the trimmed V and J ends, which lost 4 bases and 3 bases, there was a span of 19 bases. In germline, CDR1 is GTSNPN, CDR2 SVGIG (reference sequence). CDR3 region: CAWTPGGMGLNQPQHF. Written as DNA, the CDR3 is TGTGCCTGGACTCCCGGGGGCATGGGGCTCAATCAGCCCCAGCATTTT.

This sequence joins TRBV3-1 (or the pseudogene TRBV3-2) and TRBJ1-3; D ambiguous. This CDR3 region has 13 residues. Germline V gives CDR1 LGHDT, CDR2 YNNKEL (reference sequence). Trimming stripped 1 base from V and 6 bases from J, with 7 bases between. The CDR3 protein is CASSQAQENTIYF. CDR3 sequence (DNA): TGTGCCAGCAGCCAAGCTCAGGAAAACACCATATATTTT.

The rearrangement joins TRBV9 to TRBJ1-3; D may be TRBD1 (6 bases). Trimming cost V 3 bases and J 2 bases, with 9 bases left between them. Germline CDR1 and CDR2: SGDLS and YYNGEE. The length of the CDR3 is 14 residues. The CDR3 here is CASSAGTTGNTIYF. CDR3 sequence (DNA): TGTGCCAGCAGCGCAGGGACAACTGGAAACACCATATATTTT.

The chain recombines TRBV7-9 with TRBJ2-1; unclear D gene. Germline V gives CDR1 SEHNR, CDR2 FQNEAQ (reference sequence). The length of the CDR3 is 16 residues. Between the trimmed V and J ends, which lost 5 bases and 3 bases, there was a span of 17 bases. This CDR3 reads CASSPSGRGFYNEQFF. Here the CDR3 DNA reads TGTGCCAGCAGCCCTTCGGGCCGAGGTTTCTACAATGAGCAGTTCTTC.

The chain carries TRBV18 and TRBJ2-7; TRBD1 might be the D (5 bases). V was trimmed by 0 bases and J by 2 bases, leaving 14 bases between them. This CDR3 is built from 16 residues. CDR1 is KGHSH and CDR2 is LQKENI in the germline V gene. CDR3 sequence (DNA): TGTGCCAGCTCACCACCGATAGGGGCTGCGACCTACGAGCAGTACTTC. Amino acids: CASSPPIGAATYEQYF. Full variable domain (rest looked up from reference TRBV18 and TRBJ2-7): NAGVMQNPRHLVRRRGQEARLRCSPMKGHSHVYWYRQLPEEGLKFMVYLQKENIIDESGMPKERFSAEFPKEGPSILRIQQVVRGDSAAYFCASSPPIGAATYEQYFGPGTRLTVT.

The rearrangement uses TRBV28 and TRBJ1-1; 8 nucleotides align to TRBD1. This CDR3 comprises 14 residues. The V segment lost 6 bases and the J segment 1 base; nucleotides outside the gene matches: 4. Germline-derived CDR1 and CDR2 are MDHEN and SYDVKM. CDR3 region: CASSFDRGNTEAFF. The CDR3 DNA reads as TGTGCCAGCAGCTTCGACAGGGGGAACACTGAAGCTTTCTTT.

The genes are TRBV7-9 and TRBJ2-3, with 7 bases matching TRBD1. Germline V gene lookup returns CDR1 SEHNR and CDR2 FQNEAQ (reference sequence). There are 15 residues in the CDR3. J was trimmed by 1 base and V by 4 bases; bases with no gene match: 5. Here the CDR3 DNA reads TGTGCCAGCAGCTACACAGGGGTGGGCACAGATACGCAGTATTTT. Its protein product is CASSYTGVGTDTQYF.

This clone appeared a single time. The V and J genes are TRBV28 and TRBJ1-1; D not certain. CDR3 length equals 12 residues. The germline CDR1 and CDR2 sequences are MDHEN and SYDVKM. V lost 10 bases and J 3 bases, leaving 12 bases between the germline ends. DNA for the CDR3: TGTGCCACCCGAATCCCCGACACTGAAGCTTTCTTT. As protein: CATRIPDTEAFF.

This CDR3 is CASSPRHGDQPQHF. The CDR3 region has the DNA TGCGCCAGCAGCCCCCGTCACGGGGATCAGCCCCAGCATTTT. V gene TRBV4-3 combines with J gene TRBJ1-5; D is unresolved. This CDR3 region has 14 residues. CDR1 is LGHNA and CDR2 is YSLEER in the germline V gene. V dropped 4 bases and J dropped 5 bases, with 12 bases sitting between them.

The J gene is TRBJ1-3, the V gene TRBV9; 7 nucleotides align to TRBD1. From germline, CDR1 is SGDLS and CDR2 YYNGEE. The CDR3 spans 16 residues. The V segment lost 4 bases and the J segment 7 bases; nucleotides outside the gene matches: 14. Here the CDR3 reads CASSPPLRQGRNTIYF. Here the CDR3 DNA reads TGTGCCAGCAGCCCACCTTTACGACAGGGCCGGAACACCATATATTTT.

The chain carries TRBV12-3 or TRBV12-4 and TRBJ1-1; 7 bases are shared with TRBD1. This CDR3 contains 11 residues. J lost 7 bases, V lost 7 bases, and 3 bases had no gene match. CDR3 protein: CASTTGVEAFF. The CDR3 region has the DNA TGTGCCAGCACAACAGGGGTTGAAGCTTTCTTT.

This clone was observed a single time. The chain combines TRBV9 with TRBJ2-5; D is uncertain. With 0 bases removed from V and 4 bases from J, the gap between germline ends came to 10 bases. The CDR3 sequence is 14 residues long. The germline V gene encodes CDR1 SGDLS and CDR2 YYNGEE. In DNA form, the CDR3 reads TGTGCCAGCAGCGTAGCTACAGTGGGAGAGACCCAGTACTTC. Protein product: CASSVATVGETQYF.

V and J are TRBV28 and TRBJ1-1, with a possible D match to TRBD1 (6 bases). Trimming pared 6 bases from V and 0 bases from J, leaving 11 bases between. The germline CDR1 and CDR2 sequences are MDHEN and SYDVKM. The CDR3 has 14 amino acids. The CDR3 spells CASSTAGVNTEAFF. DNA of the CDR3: TGTGCCAGCAGCACCGCAGGGGTGAACACTGAAGCTTTCTTT.

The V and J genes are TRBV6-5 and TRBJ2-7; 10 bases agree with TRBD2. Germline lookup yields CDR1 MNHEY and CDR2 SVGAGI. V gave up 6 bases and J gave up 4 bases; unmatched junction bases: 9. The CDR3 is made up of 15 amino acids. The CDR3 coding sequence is TGTGCCAGCAGGACACCGGGACTAGCGAGGTACGAGCAGTACTTC. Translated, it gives CASRTPGLARYEQYF.

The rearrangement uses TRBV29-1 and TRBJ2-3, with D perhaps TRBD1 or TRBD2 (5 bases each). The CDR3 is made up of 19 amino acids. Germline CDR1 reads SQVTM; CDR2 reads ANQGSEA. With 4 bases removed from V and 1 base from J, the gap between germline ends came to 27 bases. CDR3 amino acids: CSVGSGLTRGQVGTDTQYF. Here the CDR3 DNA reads TGCAGCGTTGGCTCCGGACTGACCCGGGGCCAGGTGGGCACAGATACGCAGTATTTT.

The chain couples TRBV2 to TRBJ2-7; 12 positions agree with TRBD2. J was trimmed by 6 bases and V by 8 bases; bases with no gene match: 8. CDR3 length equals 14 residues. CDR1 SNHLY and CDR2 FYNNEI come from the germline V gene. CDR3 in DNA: TGTGCCAGCCGCCTAGCGGGAGGGCTGGTCGAGCAGTACTTC. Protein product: CASRLAGGLVEQYF.

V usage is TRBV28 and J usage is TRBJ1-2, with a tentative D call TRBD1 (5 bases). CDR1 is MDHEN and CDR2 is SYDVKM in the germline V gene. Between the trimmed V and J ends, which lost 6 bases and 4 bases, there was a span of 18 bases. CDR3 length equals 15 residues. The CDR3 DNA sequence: TGTGCCAGCAGCGGGACCCTGGGATCGGGCTATGGCTACACCTTC. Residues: CASSGTLGSGYGYTF.

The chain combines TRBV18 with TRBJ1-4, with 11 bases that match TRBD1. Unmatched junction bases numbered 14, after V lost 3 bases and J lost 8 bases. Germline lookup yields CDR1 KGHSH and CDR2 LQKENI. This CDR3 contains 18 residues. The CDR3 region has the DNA TGTGCCAGCTCACCCATCCGGACAGGGGGCAGGATTTGGGAAAAACTGTTTTTT. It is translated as CASSPIRTGGRIWEKLFF.

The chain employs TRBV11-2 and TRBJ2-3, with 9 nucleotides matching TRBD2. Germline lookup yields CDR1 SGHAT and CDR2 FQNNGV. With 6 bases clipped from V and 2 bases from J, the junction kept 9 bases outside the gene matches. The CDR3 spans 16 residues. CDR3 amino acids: CASSTVAGAYTDTQYF. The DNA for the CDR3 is TGTGCCAGCAGTACTGTAGCGGGGGCCTACACAGATACGCAGTATTTT.

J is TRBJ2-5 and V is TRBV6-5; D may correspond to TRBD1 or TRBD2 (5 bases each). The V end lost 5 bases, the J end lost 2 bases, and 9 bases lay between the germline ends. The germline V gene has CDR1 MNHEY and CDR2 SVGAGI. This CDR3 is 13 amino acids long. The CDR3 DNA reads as TGTGCCAGCAGTCCGGGACGGCAAGAGACCCAGTACTTC. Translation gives CASSPGRQETQYF.

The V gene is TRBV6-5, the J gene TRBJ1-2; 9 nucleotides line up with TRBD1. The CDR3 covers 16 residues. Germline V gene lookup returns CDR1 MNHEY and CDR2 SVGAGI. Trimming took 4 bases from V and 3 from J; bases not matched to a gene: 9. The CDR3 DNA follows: TGTGCCAGCAGTTCCATCGGCGGGACAGGGTACTATGGCTACACCTTC. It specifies CASSSIGGTGYYGYTF.

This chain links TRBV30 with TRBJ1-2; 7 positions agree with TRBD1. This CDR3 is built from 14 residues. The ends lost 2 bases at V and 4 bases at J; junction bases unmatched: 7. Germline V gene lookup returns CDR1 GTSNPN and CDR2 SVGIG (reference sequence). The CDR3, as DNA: TGTGCCTGGAGTCGTGCCAACAGGGGCTATGGCTACACCTTC. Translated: CAWSRANRGYGYTF.

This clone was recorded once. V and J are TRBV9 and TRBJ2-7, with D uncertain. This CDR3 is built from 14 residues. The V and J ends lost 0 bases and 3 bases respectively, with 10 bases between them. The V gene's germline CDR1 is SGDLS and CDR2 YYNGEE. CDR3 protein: CASSVAPRGYEQYF. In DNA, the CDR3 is TGTGCCAGCAGCGTAGCCCCCCGCGGCTACGAGCAGTACTTC.

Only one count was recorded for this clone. The CDR3 bases are TGTGCCAGCAGCCCTTTTTCGGGACAGGGATACTATGGCTACACCTTC. It codes for CASSPFSGQGYYGYTF. The chain carries TRBV6-2 or TRBV6-3 and TRBJ1-2; TRBD1 aligns across 9 bases. CDR1 and CDR2 (germline): MNHEY, SVGEGT. Germline trimming cut 6 bases from V and 3 bases from J; bases unmatched to any gene: 11. The CDR3 has 16 residues.

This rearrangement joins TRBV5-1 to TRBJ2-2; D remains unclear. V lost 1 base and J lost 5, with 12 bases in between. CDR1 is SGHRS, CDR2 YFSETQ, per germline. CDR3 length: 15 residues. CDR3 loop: CASSLRGPSTGELFF. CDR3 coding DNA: TGCGCCAGCAGCTTGCGCGGCCCGAGTACCGGGGAGCTGTTTTTT. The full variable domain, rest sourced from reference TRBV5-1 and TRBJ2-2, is KAGVTQTPRYLIKTRGQQVTLSCSPISGHRSVSWYQQTPGQGLQFLFEYFSETQRNKGNFPGRFSGRQFSNSRSEMNVSTLELGDSALYLCASSLRGPSTGELFFGEGSRLTVL.

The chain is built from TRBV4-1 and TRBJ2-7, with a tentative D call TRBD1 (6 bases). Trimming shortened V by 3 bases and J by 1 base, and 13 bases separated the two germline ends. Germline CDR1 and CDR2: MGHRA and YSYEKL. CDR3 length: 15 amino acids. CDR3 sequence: CASSHNPGQSYEQYF. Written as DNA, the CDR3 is TGCGCCAGCAGCCACAACCCGGGACAATCCTACGAGCAGTACTTC.

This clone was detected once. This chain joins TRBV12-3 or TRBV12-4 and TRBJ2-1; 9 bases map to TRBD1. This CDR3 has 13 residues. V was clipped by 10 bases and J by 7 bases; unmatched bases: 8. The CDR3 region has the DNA TGTGCCACCGTCGGGACAGGGTTGAATGAGCAGTTCTTC. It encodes CATVGTGLNEQFF.

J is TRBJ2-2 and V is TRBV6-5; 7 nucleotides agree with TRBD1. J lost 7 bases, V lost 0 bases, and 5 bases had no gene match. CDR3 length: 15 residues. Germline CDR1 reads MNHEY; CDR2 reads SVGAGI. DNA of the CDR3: TGTGCCAGCAGTTACTCCCGACAGGGTCACGGGGAGCTGTTTTTT. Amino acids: CASSYSRQGHGELFF.

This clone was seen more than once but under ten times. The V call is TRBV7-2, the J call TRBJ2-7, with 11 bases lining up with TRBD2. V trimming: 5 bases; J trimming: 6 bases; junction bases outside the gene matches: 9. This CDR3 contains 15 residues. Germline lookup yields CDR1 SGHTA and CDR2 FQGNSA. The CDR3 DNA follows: TGTGCCAGCAGCATCCAGTTAGCGGGGGGGCCCGAGCAGTACTTC. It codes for CASSIQLAGGPEQYF.

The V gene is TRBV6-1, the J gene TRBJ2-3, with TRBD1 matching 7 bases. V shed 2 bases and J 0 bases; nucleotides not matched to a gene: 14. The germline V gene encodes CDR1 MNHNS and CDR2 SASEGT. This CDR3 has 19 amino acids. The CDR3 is CASSEFSGTVHTSTDTQYF. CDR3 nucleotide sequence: TGTGCCAGCAGTGAATTCTCGGGGACAGTTCATACTAGCACAGATACGCAGTATTTT.

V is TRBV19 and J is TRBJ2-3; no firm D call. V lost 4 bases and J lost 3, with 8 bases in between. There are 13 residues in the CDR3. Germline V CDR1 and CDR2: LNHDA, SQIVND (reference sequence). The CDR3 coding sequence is TGTGCCAGTAGTAGAGGTCTGACAGATACGCAGTATTTT. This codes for CASSRGLTDTQYF.